Presented here are 30 T cell receptor beta chains from one specimen sequenced in a study of shared T cell receptors in the human thymus. Sequencing was performed with immunoSEQ multiplex PCR; in TCRdb, only in-frame clones are kept and a portion is missing. The repertoire includes 500,000 to 750,000 clones, around 89% of them detected once, and over 0.008% sits in the top ten. These data were likewise used in another study, on human thymus T cells.

What was sequenced was thymocytes. These receptors were taken from a boy less than two years old with a congenital heart defect.

The chain is built from TRBV4-3 and TRBJ1-4, with D maybe TRBD1 (6 bases). From germline, CDR1 is LGHNA and CDR2 YSLEER. The CDR3 is 20 residues long. The V gene lost 0 bases and the J gene lost 7 bases, with 27 bases spanning the gap. Here the CDR3 DNA reads TGCGCCAGCAGCCAAGATATGCCCAGTGGGGACCCCCAGGGGCTTGAAAAACTGTTTTTT. Translated, it gives CASSQDMPSGDPQGLEKLFF.

This clone was counted between two and nine times. The CDR3 is CASSNQKRGHNEQFF. In nucleotides, the CDR3 is TGTGCCAGCAGCAATCAGAAACGGGGTCACAATGAGCAGTTCTTC. The J gene is TRBJ2-1, the V gene TRBV11-3; maybe TRBD2 (5 bases). The CDR3 sequence is 15 residues long. CDR1 is SGHNT and CDR2 is YENEEA in the germline V gene. The V gene lost 5 bases and the J gene lost 5 bases, with 16 bases spanning the gap.

The chain joins TRBV7-2 to TRBJ2-7; D is perhaps TRBD2 (6 bases). The germline V gene encodes CDR1 SGHTA and CDR2 FQGNSA. V lost 0 bases, J lost 1 base, and 25 bases lay in between. The CDR3 sequence is 20 residues long. Written as DNA, the CDR3 is TGTGCCAGCAGCTTAGCGCCCTCTACATACGGGAGTGGGGTTTCCTACGAGCAGTACTTC. It codes for CASSLAPSTYGSGVSYEQYF.

The chain combines TRBV27 with TRBJ2-3; no clear D. Germline values: CDR1 MNHEY, CDR2 SMNVEV (reference sequence). This CDR3 has 13 amino acids. V gave up 10 bases and J gave up 4 bases, with 15 bases separating them. The DNA for the CDR3 is TGTGCCACCGGGTTATTCGTTGCAGATACGCAGTATTTT. It yields the protein CATGLFVADTQYF.

The J gene is TRBJ2-1, the V gene TRBV4-3, with 9 bases identical to TRBD2. Germline loops: CDR1 LGHNA, CDR2 YSLEER. Trimming at V came to 4 bases and at J to 2 bases, leaving 12 bases not matched to a gene. The CDR3 is 18 residues long. The CDR3 region has the DNA TGCGCCAGCAGCCCAGAACAGTTAGCGGGAGTGGCCTACAATGAGCAGTTCTTC. Translated, it gives CASSPEQLAGVAYNEQFF.

The chain couples TRBV19 to TRBJ1-5; D not resolved. Per the germline V gene, CDR1 is LNHDA and CDR2 is SQIVND (reference sequence). V was pared by 10 bases and J by 6 bases, with 22 bases between. This CDR3 is 15 amino acids long. The CDR3 nucleotides are TGTGCCACCCAGGAGGGAATGGGTGGGGTTCAGCCCCAGCATTTT. This gives the protein CATQEGMGGVQPQHF.

This chain connects TRBV2 to TRBJ2-1, with 9 bases matching TRBD2. V dropped 6 bases and J dropped 7; count of bases not matched to a gene: 7. The CDR3 contains 14 residues. Per germline, CDR1 SNHLY and CDR2 FYNNEI. CDR3 sequence: CASRRLTSGNEQFF. CDR3 nucleotides: TGTGCCAGCAGGAGACTGACTAGCGGTAATGAGCAGTTCTTC. The full variable domain, completed using reference TRBV2 and TRBJ2-1, is EPEVTQTPSHQVTQMGQEVILRCVPISNHLYFYWYRQILGQKVEFLVSFYNNEISEKSEIFDDQFSVERPDGSNFTLKIRSTKLEDSAMYFCASRRLTSGNEQFFGPGTRLTVL.

This clone was observed once. The genes are TRBV12-5 and TRBJ1-2; D remains unclear. Germline loops: CDR1 LGHNT, CDR2 FRNRAP. This CDR3 is 14 amino acids long. Trimming left V 2 bases short and J 6 bases short, with 13 bases between. For the CDR3, the DNA is TGTGCTAGTGGTTTGCTCGGGGTGGTTAATGGCTACACCTTC. Translation: CASGLLGVVNGYTF.

The chain has TRBV28 and TRBJ1-1; the D is unclear. Trimming took 6 bases from V and 2 from J, leaving 34 bases between them. Germline V lookup: CDR1 MDHEN, CDR2 SYDVKM. CDR3 length equals 21 residues. CDR3 nucleotides: TGTGCCAGCAGCCCCCCGGAGAGTGGGGAGACTACCCATGGGGAAAACACTGAAGCTTTCTTT. Translation gives CASSPPESGETTHGENTEAFF.

V usage is TRBV5-4 and J usage is TRBJ1-4; tentatively, D is TRBD1 (6 bases). The length of the CDR3 is 14 residues. The germline V gene encodes CDR1 SGHNT and CDR2 YYREEE (reference sequence). With 2 bases removed from V and 8 bases from J, the gap between germline ends came to 13 bases. Here the CDR3 reads CASSFEGRGEKLFF. The CDR3 DNA follows: TGTGCCAGCAGCTTTGAAGGGAGGGGGGAAAAACTGTTTTTT.

The chain employs TRBV6-1 and TRBJ1-2; tentative D call: TRBD1 (5 bases). This CDR3 has 16 amino acids. Germline CDR1 is MNHNS and CDR2 is SASEGT. V lost 1 base and J 4 bases, leaving 16 bases between the germline ends. Here the CDR3 reads CASSEVLRQTIYGYTF. The CDR3 DNA is TGTGCCAGCAGTGAAGTTCTTCGACAGACCATCTATGGCTACACCTTC.

This chain joins TRBV11-3 and TRBJ2-2; 9 bases align to TRBD1. V was pared by 5 bases and J by 3 bases, with 7 bases of the junction left unmatched. Germline V gives CDR1 SGHNT, CDR2 YENEEA. The CDR3 consists of 16 residues. CDR3 nucleotide sequence: TGTGCCAGCAGCCTGGGACAGGGAAGGGACACCGGGGAGCTGTTTTTT. This encodes CASSLGQGRDTGELFF.

This chain links TRBV6-5 with TRBJ1-2; tentative D call: TRBD1 (5 bases). Germline CDR1 MNHEY, CDR2 SVGAGI. The V gene lost 5 bases and the J gene lost 7 bases, with 11 bases spanning the gap. This CDR3 is built from 12 residues. CDR3 sequence reads: CASSAGRGGYTF. The CDR3, as DNA: TGTGCCAGCAGTGCAGGGAGGGGTGGCTACACCTTC.

The chain joins TRBV10-1 to TRBJ2-1; 8 bases are shared with TRBD2. This CDR3 is built from 17 residues. Germline CDR1 and CDR2: WNHNN and SYGVQD (reference sequence). J lost 10 bases, V lost 2 bases, and 16 bases had no gene match. The CDR3 reads CASSEIRWGLGVWEQFF. The CDR3 nucleotides are TGCGCCAGCAGTGAGATTAGGTGGGGACTAGGTGTTTGGGAGCAGTTCTTC.

The genes are TRBV10-1 and TRBJ2-1; no definite D call. The CDR3 extends over 13 amino acids. CDR1 is WNHNN, CDR2 SYGVQD, per germline (reference sequence). Trimming stripped 6 bases from V and 10 bases from J, with 16 bases between. The CDR3 region has the DNA TGCGCCAGCAGGTTTCCCGGTCCGTGCGAGCAGTTCTTC. It codes for CASRFPGPCEQFF.

The CDR3 coding sequence is TGCGCCAGCAGCCAGGGGACTAGCGGGACCAACCCCTACGAGCAGTACTTC. Amino acids: CASSQGTSGTNPYEQYF. This chain connects TRBV4-1 to TRBJ2-7, with 13 bases aligning to TRBD2. The CDR3 sequence is 17 residues long. Germline loops: CDR1 MGHRA, CDR2 YSYEKL. Trimming at V came to 3 bases and at J to 2 bases, leaving 7 bases not matched to a gene.

In its sample, this clone was seen a few times. This chain links TRBV6-6 with TRBJ2-7; 7 bases match TRBD2. V lost 6 bases to trimming and J lost 4 bases; unmatched junction nucleotides: 12. The CDR3 is 15 residues long. The germline V gene has CDR1 MNHNY and CDR2 SVGAGI (reference sequence). This CDR3 reads CASSQRGGETYEQYF. In DNA form, the CDR3 reads TGTGCCAGCAGCCAGCGTGGGGGGGAAACGTACGAGCAGTACTTC.

This sequence joins TRBV27 and TRBJ1-3; D remains unclear. This CDR3 region has 15 residues. V gave up 0 bases and J gave up 1 base, with 7 bases separating them. CDR1 and CDR2 (germline): MNHEY, SMNVEV (reference sequence). The CDR3 DNA follows: TGTGCCAGCAGTTTATCGCGGGGATCTGGAAACACCATATATTTT. Amino acids: CASSLSRGSGNTIYF.

The rearrangement links TRBV19 to TRBJ1-5, with 8 nucleotides matching TRBD1. The CDR3 runs 15 residues. Per germline, CDR1 LNHDA and CDR2 SQIVND (reference sequence). The trim removed 5 bases at V and 7 bases at J, leaving 10 bases unmatched. CDR3 in DNA: TGTGCCAGTAGTCCCCGGCAGGGGGCCGGACAGCCCCAGCATTTT. This encodes CASSPRQGAGQPQHF.

The V gene is TRBV30, the J gene TRBJ1-2; 9 bases fit TRBD1. The CDR3 is made up of 12 amino acids. Trimming at V came to 4 bases and at J to 6 bases, leaving 3 bases not matched to a gene. CDR1 and CDR2 (germline): GTSNPN, SVGIG (reference sequence). CDR3 region: CAWKHRGHGYTF. In nucleotides, the CDR3 is TGTGCCTGGAAGCACAGGGGGCATGGCTACACCTTC.

The rearrangement joins TRBV10-3 to TRBJ2-1, with TRBD1 identical over 11 bases. The CDR3 has 17 residues. J lost 9 bases, V lost 3 bases, and 13 bases had no gene match. Germline V CDR1 and CDR2: ENHRY, SYGVKD. In DNA, the CDR3 is TGTGCCATCAGTGACATCGGGACAGGGGGAAACCCAGCTGAGCAGTTCTTC. It translates to CAISDIGTGGNPAEQFF.

The rearrangement joins TRBV7-9 to TRBJ2-7; 11 bases line up with TRBD2. The CDR3 has 17 residues. CDR1 is SEHNR, CDR2 FQNEAQ, per germline (reference sequence). V shed 5 bases and J 0 bases; nucleotides not matched to a gene: 9. CDR3 DNA sequence: TGTGCCAGCAGCCCGAAGGGGACTAGCGGAGGCTCCTACGAGCAGTACTTC. Translation: CASSPKGTSGGSYEQYF.

The J gene is TRBJ2-1, the V gene TRBV6-5, with TRBD2 matching 10 bases. The V gene's germline CDR1 is MNHEY and CDR2 SVGAGI. The CDR3 runs 13 residues. V dropped 4 bases and J dropped 9; count of bases not matched to a gene: 3. Here the CDR3 reads CASSSSGSCEQFF. The CDR3 region has the DNA TGTGCCAGCAGTTCTAGCGGGAGTTGTGAGCAGTTCTTC.

DNA of the CDR3: TGTGCCAGCAGTGACTCGGGGACTAGCGGGAGAACAGATACGCAGTATTTT. Translated, it gives CASSDSGTSGRTDTQYF. The chain employs TRBV6-4 and TRBJ2-3, with 14 positions matching TRBD2. V shed 0 bases and J 3 bases; nucleotides not matched to a gene: 2. Per the germline V gene, CDR1 is MRHNA and CDR2 is SNTAGT. This CDR3 contains 17 residues.

J is TRBJ2-5 and V is TRBV15; 11 bases match TRBD1. The CDR3 has 15 amino acids. After removal of 10 bases from V and 4 bases from J, the junction contained 11 bases not matched to a gene. Germline V gives CDR1 LNHNV, CDR2 YYDKDF (reference sequence). This CDR3 reads CAISPRTGGGETQYF. The CDR3 bases are TGTGCCATCTCCCCCCGGACAGGGGGCGGAGAGACCCAGTACTTC.

The chain couples TRBV11-2 to TRBJ2-7; TRBD1 matches 9 bases. CDR1 SGHAT and CDR2 FQNNGV come from the germline V gene. Germline trimming cut 3 bases from V and 5 bases from J; bases unmatched to any gene: 11. This CDR3 region has 16 residues. The chain's CDR3 is CASSFGTGTGRDEQYF. Written as DNA, the CDR3 is TGTGCCAGCAGCTTTGGAACCGGGACAGGGAGAGACGAGCAGTACTTC.

In its sample, this clone was seen a few times. The chain combines TRBV5-1 with TRBJ1-4, with a tentative D call TRBD1 (5 bases). V was cut by 3 bases and J by 4 bases, with 10 bases left in between. Germline assignment: CDR1 SGHRS and CDR2 YFSETQ. This CDR3 spans 14 amino acids. In DNA form, the CDR3 reads TGCGCCAGCAGCTCTAGACAGCATAATGAAAAACTGTTTTTT. Its translation is CASSSRQHNEKLFF.

The chain is built from TRBV2 and TRBJ2-7; a possible D gene is TRBD1 (5 bases). V lost 0 bases, J lost 6 bases, and 12 bases lay in between. CDR1 and CDR2 (germline): SNHLY, FYNNEI. The CDR3 covers 14 residues. The CDR3 nucleotides are TGTGCCAGCAGTGAAGCGCGCAGGGATATCGAGCAGTACTTC. Residues: CASSEARRDIEQYF.

The chain couples TRBV27 to TRBJ1-2; no clear D. Germline-derived CDR1 and CDR2 are MNHEY and SMNVEV (reference sequence). This CDR3 is 14 amino acids long. The V end was cut by 5 bases, the J end by 3 bases, with 13 bases between. The CDR3 bases are TGTGCCAGCAGTGGAATGGCGGGGTACTATGGCTACACCTTC. Protein sequence: CASSGMAGYYGYTF.

In this sample, this clone turned up once. The V call is TRBV29-1, the J call TRBJ2-1, with a tentative D call TRBD2 (5 bases). The V gene lost 4 bases and the J gene lost 3 bases, with 10 bases spanning the gap. CDR1 is SQVTM and CDR2 is ANQGSEA in the germline V gene. There are 13 residues in the CDR3. The CDR3 DNA reads TGCAGCGTTGGCGGACTGTACTACAATGAGCAGTTCTTC. Protein product: CSVGGLYYNEQFF.